This TCR beta chain was documented in a study of T cell responses to AZD1222 COVID-19 vaccine. Whole-study results and caveats: Clonal diversity may have been underestimated in mostly white British donors. Among those given AZD1222, only five to seven were seropositive at baseline.

CDR3 length equals 16 residues. Per germline, CDR1 LGHDT and CDR2 YNNKEL (reference sequence). J lost 6 bases, V lost 4 bases, and 8 bases had no gene match. As for this clone: Its antigen is unknown.

Libraries were prepared by immunoSEQ multiplex PCR; TCRdb keeps only in-frame clonotypes and omits some of them. The data hold around 140,000 clones, with 85% to 95% observed a single time. The sequence came from an adult in good health. The chain recombines TRBV3-1 (or the pseudogene TRBV3-2) with TRBJ1-6; 8 bases line up with TRBD1. Material: peripheral blood, obtained on day 0 of AZD1222 vaccination. CDR3: CASSLTGTGVNSPLHF. The CDR3 region has the DNA TGTGCCAGCAGCCTAACCGGGACAGGCGTTAATTCACCCCTCCACTTT.